The 28 T cell receptor beta chains below were found in one sample sequenced in a study of blood T cell repertoires in COVID-19. Profiling relied on immunoSEQ multiplex PCR, and the TCRdb table lists in-frame clones only, not all of them. The sample has tens of thousands of clones; roughly 89% are singletons. The sample taken for sequencing was peripheral blood. These receptor sequences come from a woman aged 80 or over with acute or convalescent COVID-19.

This chain joins TRBV19 and TRBJ1-6; 7 bases line up with TRBD1. CDR3 length equals 18 residues. Losses at the gene ends were 3 bases for V and 6 bases for J; bases not matched to a gene: 14. Per germline, CDR1 LNHDA and CDR2 SQIVND (reference sequence). The chain's CDR3 is CASSIISQRGRFNSPLHF. The CDR3 DNA reads TGTGCCAGTAGTATTATATCACAGAGGGGGCGATTTAATTCACCCCTCCACTTT. Full variable domain (remainder filled in from reference TRBV19 and TRBJ1-6): DGGITQSPKYLFRKEGQNVTLSCEQNLNHDAMYWYRQDPGQGLRLIYYSQIVNDFQKGDIAEGYSVSREKKESFPLTVTSAQKNPTAFYLCASSIISQRGRFNSPLHFGNGTRLTVT.

The chain recombines TRBV3-1 (or the pseudogene TRBV3-2) with TRBJ2-1; 9 bases map to TRBD1. The V and J ends lost 3 bases and 6 bases, in that order; junction bases with no gene match: 18. CDR3 size: 19 residues. CDR1 is LGHDT and CDR2 is YNNKEL in the germline V gene (reference sequence). This chain's CDR3 is CASSHPLNPPGTGLNEQFF. CDR3 nucleotide sequence: TGTGCCAGCAGCCACCCACTGAATCCCCCCGGGACAGGGCTCAATGAGCAGTTCTTC.

The V gene is TRBV3-1 (or the pseudogene TRBV3-2), the J gene TRBJ2-1, with 7 nucleotides matching TRBD2. The CDR3 spans 15 residues. The V and J ends lost 4 bases and 4 bases, in that order; junction bases with no gene match: 7. The germline CDR1 and CDR2 sequences are LGHDT and YNNKEL (reference sequence). CDR3 residues: CASSLWTRTYNEQFF. The CDR3 region has the DNA TGTGCCAGCAGCCTCTGGACTAGAACTTACAATGAGCAGTTCTTC.

This chain joins TRBV4-3 and TRBJ1-4; D is undetermined. V was clipped by 4 bases and J by 10 bases, with 10 bases between them. This CDR3 contains 12 residues. CDR1 LGHNA and CDR2 YSLEER come from the germline V gene. The CDR3, as DNA: TGCGCCAGCAGCCCGCGCCCTGGAAAACTGTTTTTT. Translated: CASSPRPGKLFF.

This chain connects TRBV5-1 to TRBJ2-1; D may be TRBD1 (6 bases). Trimming cost V 4 bases and J 1 base, with 9 bases left between them. Germline V gene lookup returns CDR1 SGHRS and CDR2 YFSETQ. This CDR3 has 14 residues. CDR3 DNA sequence: TGCGCCAGCAGCCAGCAGGGGTCCTACAATGAGCAGTTCTTC. Protein: CASSQQGSYNEQFF.

The V and J genes are TRBV7-2 and TRBJ1-2; tentative D call: TRBD1 (5 bases). V gave up 0 bases and J gave up 6 bases, with 11 bases separating them. Germline CDR1 reads SGHTA; CDR2 reads FQGNSA. This CDR3 has 14 residues. The CDR3 DNA follows: TGTGCCAGCAGCTTAGCGCTGGAGGGGAATGGCTACACCTTC. This codes for CASSLALEGNGYTF.

The chain uses TRBV2 and TRBJ2-7; possibly TRBD1 for D (5 bases). The V gene lost 5 bases and the J gene lost 2 bases, with 16 bases spanning the gap. Germline V CDR1 and CDR2: SNHLY, FYNNEI. CDR3 length equals 15 residues. Here the CDR3 DNA reads TGTGCCAGCAGTAGACAGCGAACCCTAACCTACGAGCAGTACTTC. Its protein is CASSRQRTLTYEQYF.

The chain joins TRBV10-3 to TRBJ2-1; TRBD1 agrees at 9 bases. CDR1 and CDR2 (germline): ENHRY, SYGVKD. This CDR3 has 13 amino acids. The CDR3 here is CITTGDRDNEQFF. In DNA, the CDR3 is TGTATAACGACGGGGGACAGGGACAATGAGCAGTTCTTC.

The chain is built from TRBV3-1 (or the pseudogene TRBV3-2) and TRBJ2-3, with 7 bases lining up with TRBD2. The CDR3 runs to 17 residues. CDR1 LGHDT and CDR2 YNNKEL come from the germline V gene (reference sequence). V lost 0 bases, J lost 3 bases, and 9 bases stayed unmatched. CDR3 sequence: CASSQEFMRGKTDTQYF. DNA of the CDR3: TGTGCCAGCAGCCAAGAATTTATGCGGGGGAAAACAGATACGCAGTATTTT.

The rearrangement links TRBV5-4 to TRBJ2-2; unclear D gene. V lost 0 bases, J lost 0 bases, and 9 bases lay in between. Germline V CDR1 and CDR2: SGHNT, YYREEE (reference sequence). The CDR3 has 16 amino acids. The CDR3 sequence is CASSLVGSANTGELFF. For the CDR3, the DNA is TGTGCCAGCAGCTTGGTAGGCAGCGCGAACACCGGGGAGCTGTTTTTT.

The CDR3, as DNA: TGTGCCAGTAGTGAGTTGCGGGGAACTTTCTTT. It is translated as CASSELRGTFF. This chain joins TRBV19 and TRBJ1-1; D gene uncertain. Deletions cut 5 bases from V and 12 bases from J, with 13 bases between. CDR1 is LNHDA and CDR2 is SQIVND in the germline V gene (reference sequence). CDR3 size: 11 residues.

V gene TRBV7-9 combines with J gene TRBJ1-1; D is ambiguous. CDR1 and CDR2 from the germline V gene are SEHNR and FQNEAQ (reference sequence). The CDR3 contains 15 residues. V was cut by 5 bases and J by 6 bases, with 19 bases left in between. In nucleotides, the CDR3 is TGTGCCAGCAGCCCACAACCTTACAGTGCCGCTGAAGCTTTCTTT. Protein: CASSPQPYSAAEAFF.

A note on this clone: Different DNA sequences within this sample yield the same CDR3. The rearrangement links TRBV7-7 to TRBJ2-1; TRBD2 agrees at 7 bases. This CDR3 comprises 13 residues. Germline V gene sequence: CDR1 SSHAT, CDR2 FNYEAQ (reference sequence). V lost 5 bases, J lost 7 bases, and 5 bases stayed unmatched. CDR3 protein: CASSLGLENEQFF. The DNA for the CDR3 is TGTGCCAGCAGCCTTGGACTAGAGAATGAGCAGTTCTTC.

The CDR3, as DNA: TGTGCCAGCAGTTTCAACCGGGACAGGGCCCAGTACTTC. Translated: CASSFNRDRAQYF. The chain couples TRBV27 to TRBJ2-7; 9 positions agree with TRBD1. The CDR3 has 13 residues. J was trimmed by 10 bases and V by 3 bases; bases with no gene match: 7. The germline gives CDR1 MNHEY, CDR2 SMNVEV (reference sequence).

This chain uses TRBV6-5 with TRBJ1-2; tentatively, D is TRBD1 (5 bases). CDR1 is MNHEY, CDR2 SVGAGI, per germline. The CDR3 is 15 amino acids. V lost 7 bases and J 4 bases, leaving 19 bases between the germline ends. The CDR3 DNA follows: TGTGCCAGCACCAAACGACAGTCATCGCTCTATGGCTACACCTTC. This gives the protein CASTKRQSSLYGYTF.

The chain has TRBV13 and TRBJ1-2; D gene unclear. The CDR3 runs to 14 residues. Germline V gene lookup returns CDR1 PRHDT and CDR2 FYEKMQ (reference sequence). The V end lost 2 bases, the J end lost 3 bases, and 10 bases lay between the germline ends. CDR3 sequence (DNA): TGTGCCAGCAGCTTAAGTCCAGAACACTATGGCTACACCTTC. It codes for CASSLSPEHYGYTF.

V is TRBV13 and J is TRBJ2-7, with D unclear. Germline-derived CDR1 and CDR2 are PRHDT and FYEKMQ (reference sequence). This CDR3 comprises 13 residues. The V end lost 1 base, the J end lost 6 bases, and 10 bases lay between the germline ends. The CDR3 loop is CASSLDPVREQYF. The CDR3 region has the DNA TGTGCCAGCAGCTTAGATCCGGTCCGCGAGCAGTACTTC.

Note on this clone: Other nucleotide sequences in the sample specify the same CDR3. The J gene is TRBJ1-4, the V gene TRBV20-1; perhaps TRBD1 as D (6 bases). The length of the CDR3 is 14 residues. Deletions cut 3 bases from V and 0 bases from J, with 8 bases between. Germline loops: CDR1 DFQATT, CDR2 SNEGSKA (reference sequence). The CDR3 bases are TGCAGTGCTAGTGGGGGCGCAACTAATGAAAAACTGTTTTTT. It yields the protein CSASGGATNEKLFF.

As DNA, the CDR3 is TGTGCCAGTAGTCAAACAGGGAACACCGGGGAGCTGTTTTTT. Translated: CASSQTGNTGELFF. The V and J genes are TRBV19 and TRBJ2-2, with a possible D match to TRBD1 (5 bases). Germline CDR1 reads LNHDA; CDR2 reads SQIVND (reference sequence). This CDR3 has 14 residues. Trimming took 5 bases from V and 1 from J, leaving 8 bases between them.

The chain links TRBV18 to TRBJ1-1; the match to TRBD1 covers 10 bases. Germline loops: CDR1 KGHSH, CDR2 LQKENI. This CDR3 contains 15 residues. Unmatched junction bases numbered 4, after V lost 0 bases and J lost 6 bases. The chain's CDR3 is CASSPPGQGWSEAFF. The CDR3 DNA sequence: TGTGCCAGCTCACCACCGGGACAGGGGTGGTCTGAAGCTTTCTTT.

The chain links TRBV19 to TRBJ2-7; possibly TRBD1 for D (6 bases). The V end was cut by 5 bases, the J end by 0 bases, with 11 bases between. Per the germline V gene, CDR1 is LNHDA and CDR2 is SQIVND (reference sequence). The CDR3 spans 14 residues. In DNA, the CDR3 is TGTGCCAGTAGTTCCGGGACAAGCTCCTACGAGCAGTACTTC. Translated, it gives CASSSGTSSYEQYF. Full variable domain (outside the CDR3, taken from reference TRBV19 and TRBJ2-7): DGGITQSPKYLFRKEGQNVTLSCEQNLNHDAMYWYRQDPGQGLRLIYYSQIVNDFQKGDIAEGYSVSREKKESFPLTVTSAQKNPTAFYLCASSSGTSSYEQYFGPGTRLTVT.

V and J are TRBV7-2 and TRBJ2-1; the D gene is possibly TRBD2 (5 bases). V lost 5 bases to trimming and J lost 4 bases, with 12 bases between them. This CDR3 comprises 14 residues. From germline, CDR1 is SGHTA and CDR2 FQGNSA. Here the CDR3 DNA reads TGTGCCAGCAGCCCACCGGAGGAGTACAATGAGCAGTTCTTC. Protein: CASSPPEEYNEQFF. Looking up the rest from reference TRBV7-2 and TRBJ2-1 gives the full variable domain: GAGVSQSPSNKVTEKGKDVELRCDPISGHTALYWYRQSLGQGLEFLIYFQGNSAPDKSGLPSDRFSAERTGGSVSTLTIQRTQQEDSAVYLCASSPPEEYNEQFFGPGTRLTVL.

This clone was observed once. V is TRBV11-3 and J is TRBJ2-1; tentative D call: TRBD2 (6 bases). CDR3 length equals 16 residues. Germline V CDR1 and CDR2: SGHNT, YENEEA. Between the trimmed V and J ends, which lost 1 base and 0 bases, there was a span of 10 bases. In DNA, the CDR3 is TGTGCCAGCAGCTTAGTCCTAGCGAACTCCTACAATGAGCAGTTCTTC. Translation gives CASSLVLANSYNEQFF.

This chain uses TRBV5-1 with TRBJ1-1; no clear D gene. V was trimmed by 3 bases and J by 0 bases, leaving 18 bases between them. Germline lookup yields CDR1 SGHRS and CDR2 YFSETQ. This CDR3 is 17 amino acids long. The CDR3 reads CASSWAWPRFVNTEAFF. In DNA form, the CDR3 reads TGCGCCAGCAGCTGGGCTTGGCCCCGATTTGTGAACACTGAAGCTTTCTTT.

V gene TRBV30 combines with J gene TRBJ2-5; possibly TRBD2 for D (6 bases). CDR1 and CDR2 from the germline V gene are GTSNPN and SVGIG (reference sequence). The V end was cut by 5 bases, the J end by 2 bases, with 18 bases between. CDR3 length: 15 residues. The CDR3 loop reads CAWGGWGGQQETQYF. The CDR3 nucleotides read TGTGCCTGGGGTGGGTGGGGAGGCCAGCAAGAGACCCAGTACTTC.

This clone has only one observation. This chain links TRBV27 with TRBJ2-7, with a tentative D call TRBD1 (6 bases). CDR3 length: 12 amino acids. Germline loops: CDR1 MNHEY, CDR2 SMNVEV (reference sequence). V was pared by 5 bases and J by 6 bases, with 11 bases between. CDR3 region: CASSLQGSEQYF. In nucleotides, the CDR3 is TGTGCCAGCAGTCTTCAGGGGTCCGAGCAGTACTTC.

The V gene is TRBV30, the J gene TRBJ1-1, with a tentative D call TRBD1 (5 bases). V gave up 5 bases and J gave up 10 bases, with 14 bases separating them. This CDR3 has 11 residues. Germline V gives CDR1 GTSNPN, CDR2 SVGIG (reference sequence). This CDR3 is CAWGGRDTAFF. The CDR3 DNA reads TGTGCCTGGGGGGGGAGGGATACAGCTTTCTTT.

V usage is TRBV7-2 and J usage is TRBJ1-5, with a possible D match to TRBD1 (5 bases). This CDR3 region has 13 residues. Trimming took 6 bases from V and 6 from J, leaving 12 bases between them. From germline, CDR1 is SGHTA and CDR2 FQGNSA. The DNA for the CDR3 is TGTGCCAGCAGGATAGGCCAGGGTCAGCCCCAGCATTTT. This encodes CASRIGQGQPQHF.